This T cell receptor beta chain was retrieved from a study of blood T cell repertoires in COVID-19. Study-wide background: Specimens from acute and convalescent COVID-19 originated in the United States, Italy and Spain. In each case, the material was cDNA or gDNA derived from T cells, B-cell-depleted T cells, or PBMCs.

The CDR3 runs to 15 residues. Germline values: CDR1 SEHNR, CDR2 FQNEAQ (reference sequence). After removal of 1 base from V and 6 bases from J, the junction contained 4 bases not matched to a gene. Original analysis: Amplifying reference gene primers gave estimates of nucleated cell counts. Measured with immunoSEQ multiplex PCR; TCRdb has only the in-frame clones, and not every one. The DNA was the basis for D and trimming; V, J and clone size are from that table. The data show approximately 240,000 clones, approximately 90% seen once. This TCR derives from a woman in her thirties or forties who had recovered from COVID-19. The specimen sequenced was peripheral blood. The rearrangement joins TRBV7-9 to TRBJ2-7, with TRBD1 identical over 12 bases. The CDR3 coding sequence is TGTGCCAGCAGCTTAGACGGGACAGGGGGCGGCGAGCAGTACTTC. This sequence encodes CASSLDGTGGGEQYF.